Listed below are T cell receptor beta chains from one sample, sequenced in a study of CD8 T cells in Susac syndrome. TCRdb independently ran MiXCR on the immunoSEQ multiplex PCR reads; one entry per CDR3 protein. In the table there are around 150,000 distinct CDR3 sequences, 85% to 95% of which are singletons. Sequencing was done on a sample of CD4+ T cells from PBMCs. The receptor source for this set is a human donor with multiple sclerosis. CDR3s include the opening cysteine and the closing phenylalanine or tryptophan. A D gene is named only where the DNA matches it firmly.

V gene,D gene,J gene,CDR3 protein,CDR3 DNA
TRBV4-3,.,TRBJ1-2,CASSQVQGGYGYTF,TGCGCCAGCAGCCAAGTTCAGGGAGGGTATGGCTACACCTTC
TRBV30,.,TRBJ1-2,CAWSQTEGGYTF,TGTGCCTGGAGTCAAACAGAGGGTGGCTACACCTTC
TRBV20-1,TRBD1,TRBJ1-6,CSASGTGAPGSNSPLHF,TGCAGTGCGTCCGGGACAGGGGCCCCGGGGTCTAATTCACCCCTCCACTTT
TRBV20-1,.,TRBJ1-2,CSARGPSQRYGYTF,TGCAGTGCTAGAGGCCCCTCGCAGCGCTATGGCTACACCTTC
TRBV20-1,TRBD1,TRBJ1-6,CSARAREQGSSPLHF,TGCAGTGCTAGAGCGAGGGAACAGGGGAGTTCACCCCTCCACTTT
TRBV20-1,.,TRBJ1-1,CSATLTGGGRGAFF,TGCAGTGCTACCTTAACCGGGGGTGGGCGAGGGGCTTTCTTT
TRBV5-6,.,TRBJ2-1,CASRREQAHNEQFF,TGTGCCAGCAGACGGGAACAGGCCCACAATGAGCAGTTCTTC
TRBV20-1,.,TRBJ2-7,CSVQGRGYEQYF,TGCAGTGTTCAAGGGCGCGGCTACGAGCAGTACTTC
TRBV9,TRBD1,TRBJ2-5,CASSVGRRTGSQETQYF,TGTGCCAGCAGCGTAGGCAGACGGACAGGGTCACAAGAGACCCAGTACTTC
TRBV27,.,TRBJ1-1,CASSPPGRNTEAFF,TGTGCCAGCAGTCCTCCCGGGAGGAACACTGAAGCTTTCTTT
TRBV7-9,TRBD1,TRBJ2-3,CASSFGTDTDTQYF,TGTGCCAGCAGCTTCGGGACAGATACAGATACGCAGTATTTT
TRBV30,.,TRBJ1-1,CAWRRGATAEAFF,TGTGCCTGGAGACGGGGGGCGACCGCTGAAGCTTTCTTT
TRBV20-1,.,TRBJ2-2,CSASRHATGELFF,TGCAGTGCTAGCCGGCACGCCACCGGGGAGCTGTTTTTT